What follows are 21 T cell receptor beta chains derived from one specimen sequenced in a study of T-cell reconstitution after alpha-beta-depleted transplantation in children. Researchers prepared the TCRbeta library using unique molecular identifiers, the study reports. In TCRdb, the PCR reads were re-called with MiXCR into one record per CDR3 protein. This table has approximately 390,000 distinct CDR3 sequences, approximately 11% appearing once. Sequencing used PBMCs from the stem cell graft donor, obtained from the stem cell graft. The receptor set was obtained from a human donor who donated a stem cell graft to a child with acute myeloid leukemia.

The rearrangement uses TRBV6-6 and TRBJ1-1, with a possible D match to TRBD1 (6 bases). With 5 bases removed from V and 10 bases from J, the gap between germline ends came to 17 bases. The CDR3 extends over 13 amino acids. Germline V CDR1 and CDR2: MNHNY, SVGAGI (reference sequence). The CDR3 loop is CASSGYEGVAAFF. The CDR3 coding sequence is TGTGCCAGCAGTGGTTACGAGGGGGTTGCAGCTTTCTTT.

CDR3 residues: CASSLISGPRETQYF. CDR3 nucleotides: TGTGCCAGCAGCCTCATAAGCGGGCCAAGAGAGACCCAGTACTTC. The V call is TRBV7-2, the J call TRBJ2-5; tentatively, D is TRBD2 (6 bases). The V end lost 5 bases, the J end lost 4 bases, and 17 bases lay between the germline ends. Per germline, CDR1 SGHTA and CDR2 FQGNSA. This CDR3 spans 15 amino acids.

The chain links TRBV6-5 to TRBJ2-7; 11 bases map to TRBD2. The length of the CDR3 is 17 residues. J lost 5 bases, V lost 0 bases, and 9 bases had no gene match. Germline CDR1 and CDR2: MNHEY and SVGAGI. DNA of the CDR3: TGTGCCAGCAGTTACTCGCAGGCACTAGCGGGAGTCAACGAGCAGTACTTC. Its translation is CASSYSQALAGVNEQYF.

This clonotype occurred a few times. The V gene is TRBV6-5, the J gene TRBJ1-4, with TRBD1 matching 8 bases. Trimming at V came to 3 bases and at J to 10 bases, leaving 10 bases not matched to a gene. Germline values: CDR1 MNHEY, CDR2 SVGAGI. This CDR3 contains 15 residues. The CDR3 region is CASSYSTDTGGKLFF. The CDR3 DNA reads TGTGCCAGCAGTTATTCAACCGATACAGGGGGAAAACTGTTTTTT.

Only a few counts were recorded for this clonotype. This chain links TRBV7-6 with TRBJ2-7, with D uncertain. The V and J ends lost 4 bases and 3 bases respectively, with 4 bases between them. The germline CDR1 and CDR2 sequences are SGHVS and FNYEAQ. The CDR3 has 11 residues. The CDR3 DNA is TGTGCCAGCAGCTCTGACTACGAGCAGTACGTC. This translates into CASSSDYEQYV.

This clonotype was observed at least ten times. The chain recombines TRBV20-1 with TRBJ2-3, with 10 bases that match TRBD2. Germline-derived CDR1 and CDR2 are DFQATT and SNEGSKA (reference sequence). Trimming cost V 5 bases and J 0 bases; bases outside gene matches: 2. CDR3 size: 14 residues. CDR3 nucleotide sequence: TGCAGTGCTGGGGGACTAGCGAGCACAGATACGCAGTATTTT. It is translated as CSAGGLASTDTQYF.

The rearrangement links TRBV5-1 to TRBJ1-2, with TRBD1 identical over 9 bases. The CDR3 covers 14 residues. Trimming cost V 0 bases and J 6 bases; bases outside gene matches: 3. Germline V CDR1 and CDR2: SGHRS, YFSETQ. The CDR3 coding sequence is TGCGCCAGCAGCTTGGGTGGACAGGGGAATGGCTACACCTTC. Translation gives CASSLGGQGNGYTF.

In its sample, this clonotype was seen many times. Here the CDR3 DNA reads TGTGCCAGCAGCAAAAGGACAGGTTCGTCTGGAAACACCATATATTTT. Residues: CASSKRTGSSGNTIYF. The chain couples TRBV21-1 to TRBJ1-3; the tabulated D call, TRBD1, remains unverified against the DNA. TRBV21-1 is classified as a pseudogene. The CDR3 length is 16 residues.

CDR3 DNA sequence: TGCAGTGCCTCAGACGAGCGGTACGAAGAGACCCAGTACTTC. Its translation is CSASDERYEETQYF. The rearrangement joins TRBV20-1 to TRBJ2-5; D is possibly TRBD2 (5 bases). The ends were cut back, 6 bases at V and 3 bases at J, with 17 bases in the middle. Germline CDR1 and CDR2: DFQATT and SNEGSKA (reference sequence). The CDR3 has 14 amino acids.

In this sample, this clonotype turned up a few times. V gene TRBV20-1 combines with J gene TRBJ2-1, with D maybe TRBD2 (6 bases). The germline V gene encodes CDR1 DFQATT and CDR2 SNEGSKA (reference sequence). The CDR3 length is 16 residues. The germline V and J ends were trimmed by 0 bases and 4 bases, with 16 bases remaining between them. The CDR3: CSAREIGGMVYNEQFF. CDR3 DNA: TGCAGTGCTAGAGAGATTGGCGGGATGGTTTACAATGAGCAGTTCTTC.

V gene TRBV20-1 combines with J gene TRBJ2-2; D might be TRBD2 (5 bases). The CDR3 totals 14 residues. Trimming stripped 3 bases from V and 7 bases from J, with 15 bases between. Germline V CDR1 and CDR2: DFQATT, SNEGSKA (reference sequence). This CDR3 is CSASASPGSGELFF. The CDR3 DNA sequence: TGCAGTGCTAGCGCCTCTCCTGGGAGCGGGGAGCTGTTTTTT.

This chain joins TRBV5-1 and TRBJ2-1, with 11 bases identical to TRBD2. V trimming: 4 bases; J trimming: 4 bases; junction bases outside the gene matches: 10. CDR3 size: 17 residues. Per germline, CDR1 SGHRS and CDR2 YFSETQ. CDR3 residues: CASSQGTSGAQYNEQFF. Here the CDR3 DNA reads TGCGCCAGCAGCCAGGGGACTAGCGGAGCACAGTACAATGAGCAGTTCTTC.

The rearrangement uses TRBV20-1 and TRBJ1-4, with D possibly TRBD1 on 6 matching bases. This CDR3 has 13 residues. The germline V gene encodes CDR1 DFQATT and CDR2 SNEGSKA (reference sequence). Trimming removed 2 bases from V and 7 bases from J, with 11 bases in between. This CDR3 is CSARSGEVEKLFF. In DNA, the CDR3 is TGCAGTGCTAGATCAGGGGAGGTTGAAAAACTGTTTTTT.

This clonotype was seen at least ten times. The V gene is TRBV7-2, the J gene TRBJ2-3; 8 bases fit TRBD2. Losses at the gene ends were 1 base for V and 3 bases for J; bases not matched to a gene: 3. CDR3 length equals 15 residues. CDR1 SGHTA and CDR2 FQGNSA come from the germline V gene. Here the CDR3 reads CASSLVAGGTDTQYF. CDR3 nucleotides: TGTGCCAGCAGCTTAGTTGCGGGGGGAACAGATACGCAGTATTTT. Variable domain in full (rest from reference TRBV7-2 and TRBJ2-3): GAGVSQSPSNKVTEKGKDVELRCDPISGHTALYWYRQSLGQGLEFLIYFQGNSAPDKSGLPSDRFSAERTGGSVSTLTIQRTQQEDSAVYLCASSLVAGGTDTQYFGPGTRLTVL.

This clonotype came up a few times. This sequence joins TRBV5-4 and TRBJ2-7; 14 bases line up with TRBD2. Germline CDR1 reads SGHNT; CDR2 reads YYREEE (reference sequence). Trimming removed 3 bases from V and 2 bases from J; junction bases left unmatched: 4. The CDR3 has 16 amino acids. Here the CDR3 reads CASSSPTSGRAYEQYF. Written as DNA, the CDR3 is TGTGCCAGCAGCTCTCCGACTAGCGGGAGGGCCTACGAGCAGTACTTC.

This clonotype has more than one count but fewer than ten. This rearrangement joins TRBV5-1 to TRBJ1-1; D is possibly TRBD1 (5 bases). The V end lost 4 bases, the J end lost 3 bases, and 19 bases lay between the germline ends. Per germline, CDR1 SGHRS and CDR2 YFSETQ. CDR3 length equals 16 residues. The CDR3 nucleotides are TGCGCCAGCAGCCTCGGCTTGTCCAGGGTGGACACTGAAGCTTTCTTT. It specifies CASSLGLSRVDTEAFF.

This clonotype came up many times. The gene calls are TRBV29-1 and TRBJ1-2, with unresolved D. This CDR3 is built from 13 residues. CDR1 SQVTM and CDR2 ANQGSEA come from the germline V gene. Trimming removed 4 bases at V and 7 bases at J, with 16 bases between. The CDR3 region is CSVVETPSGGYTF. In DNA form, the CDR3 reads TGCAGCGTTGTTGAGACCCCCTCCGGTGGCTACACCTTC.

This clonotype was counted ten times or more. V usage is TRBV5-1 and J usage is TRBJ2-5; no reliable D call. Looked up from germline, CDR1 is SGHRS and CDR2 is YFSETQ. This CDR3 spans 12 amino acids. Trimming removed 5 bases from V and 5 bases from J, with 10 bases in between. CDR3 nucleotide sequence: TGCGCCAGCAGTCCTACCGTGGAGACCCAGTACTTC. This codes for CASSPTVETQYF. The variable domain in full, completed from reference TRBV5-1 and TRBJ2-5, reads KAGVTQTPRYLIKTRGQQVTLSCSPISGHRSVSWYQQTPGQGLQFLFEYFSETQRNKGNFPGRFSGRQFSNSRSEMNVSTLELGDSALYLCASSPTVETQYFGPGTRLLVL.

This rearrangement joins TRBV5-6 to TRBJ2-3, with D hard to call. CDR1 is SGHDT and CDR2 is YYEEEE in the germline V gene. V was trimmed by 1 base and J by 3 bases, leaving 18 bases between them. The CDR3 spans 17 residues. The CDR3 loop is CASSLSVAGEITDTQYF. The CDR3, as DNA: TGTGCCAGCAGCTTGTCAGTGGCAGGCGAAATTACAGATACGCAGTATTTT.

This clonotype was recorded at least ten times. The chain combines TRBV7-3 with TRBJ2-2; 10 nucleotides match TRBD2. Losses at the gene ends were 5 bases for V and 6 bases for J; bases not matched to a gene: 9. The CDR3 loop spans 16 amino acids. The V gene's germline CDR1 is SGHTA and CDR2 FQGTGA. CDR3: CASSGSSGRRPGELFF. The DNA for the CDR3 is TGTGCCAGCAGCGGCTCTAGCGGGAGACGGCCCGGGGAGCTGTTTTTT.

The sample holds many counts of this clonotype. This chain links TRBV20-1 with TRBJ2-3; 8 bases line up with TRBD2. Germline CDR1 is DFQATT and CDR2 is SNEGSKA (reference sequence). The V segment lost 6 bases and the J segment 1 base; nucleotides outside the gene matches: 12. The CDR3 is 16 residues long. The CDR3 reads CSASYGMREGTDTQYF. In DNA form, the CDR3 reads TGCAGTGCAAGCTATGGTATGCGGGAGGGCACAGATACGCAGTATTTT.